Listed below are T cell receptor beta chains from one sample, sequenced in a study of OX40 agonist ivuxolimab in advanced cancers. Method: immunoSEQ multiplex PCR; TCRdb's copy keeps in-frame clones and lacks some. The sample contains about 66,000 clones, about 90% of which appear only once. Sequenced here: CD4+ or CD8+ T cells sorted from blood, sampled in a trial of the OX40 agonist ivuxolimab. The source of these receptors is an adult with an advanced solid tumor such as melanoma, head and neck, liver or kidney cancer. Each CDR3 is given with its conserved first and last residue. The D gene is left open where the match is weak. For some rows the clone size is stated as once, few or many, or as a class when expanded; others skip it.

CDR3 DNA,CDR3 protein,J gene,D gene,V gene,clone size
TGTGCCAGCAGTTTAAGGGACAGGGGTGGCTACACCTTC,CASSLRDRGGYTF,TRBJ1-2,TRBD1,TRBV28,NA
TGTGCCAGCAGGGAAACGGCTAGGTACACCGGGGAGCTGTTTTTT,CASRETARYTGELFF,TRBJ2-2,NA,TRBV28,NA
TGTGCCAGCAGTGAAGCTTGGCAAGCCACCGGGGAGCTGTTTTTT,CASSEAWQATGELFF,TRBJ2-2,NA,TRBV6-1,NA
TGTGCCAGCATGTTTAGGGGACTAGCGGGAGCAGACGAGCAGTTCTTC,CASMFRGLAGADEQFF,TRBJ2-1,TRBD2,TRBV2,NA
TGTGCCAGCAGTTACTTCGGGACTAGCTTAACCGGGGAGCTGTTTTTT,CASSYFGTSLTGELFF,TRBJ2-2,TRBD2,TRBV6-5,NA
TGTGCCACCGGGACGCACCCCTACAATGAGCAGTTCTTC,CATGTHPYNEQFF,TRBJ2-1,NA,TRBV28,NA
TGTGCCATCAGTGTGACTAGCGGGGACTACAATGAGCAGTTCTTC,CAISVTSGDYNEQFF,TRBJ2-1,TRBD2,TRBV10-3,NA
TGTGCCAGCAGCGCTCGGCCCGGGACAGGGAATACTGAAGCTTTCTTT,CASSARPGTGNTEAFF,TRBJ1-1,TRBD1,TRBV11-2,once
TGTGCCAGCAGCGTAGATCCCCTGGGGACGGGAAACACCATATATTTT,CASSVDPLGTGNTIYF,TRBJ1-3,NA,TRBV9,NA
TGTGCCAGCAGCTCCGCTATCGGGAGAGGGAATGAGCAGTTCTTC,CASSSAIGRGNEQFF,TRBJ2-1,NA,TRBV7-3,NA
TGTGCTTGGGGGGGCGGAAATGAAAAACTGTTTTTT,CAWGGGNEKLFF,TRBJ1-4,NA,TRBV30,NA
TGTGCCAGCAGCTTAACGGGGGCGGCCCTACAAACCGGGGAGCTGTTTTTT,CASSLTGAALQTGELFF,TRBJ2-2,NA,TRBV7-3,NA
TGCGCCAGCAGCTCCACCCAGGGCGGAAACACAGATACGCAGTATTTT,CASSSTQGGNTDTQYF,TRBJ2-3,NA,TRBV5-1,NA
TGTGCCAGTAGTATAAAGGGAAACCAGCCCCAGCATTTT,CASSIKGNQPQHF,TRBJ1-5,NA,TRBV19,NA
TGCGCCAGCAGCTCGTACCCTCTAGCGGGAGTTGGGGAGACCCAGTACTTC,CASSSYPLAGVGETQYF,TRBJ2-5,TRBD2,TRBV5-1,NA
TGTGCCAGCAGCTTCAGCGTAGAGACCCAGTACTTC,CASSFSVETQYF,TRBJ2-5,NA,TRBV7-2,NA
TGTGCCAGTAGTGGGGACGGCTCCTACGAGCAGTACTTC,CASSGDGSYEQYF,TRBJ2-7,NA,TRBV19,once
TGTGCCAGCAGACAAGACAGGGGGCGAGGGGATACGCAGTATTTT,CASRQDRGRGDTQYF,TRBJ2-3,TRBD1,TRBV28,NA
TGTGCCAGCAGCTCGCCCCTTGGGACAGGGTTTAAGGTGAACACTGAAGCTTTCTTT,CASSSPLGTGFKVNTEAFF,TRBJ1-1,TRBD1,TRBV5-6,NA
TGTGCCAGCAGTTACAGAGATACGCAGTATTTT,CASSYRDTQYF,TRBJ2-3,NA,TRBV6-1,NA
TGTGCCAGCAGCGTAAGCGGGAGGGCCGACGAGCAGTACTTC,CASSVSGRADEQYF,TRBJ2-7,TRBD2,TRBV9,NA
TGTGCCAGCAGCGTAGGGAGCAGGGTTAACTATGGCTACACCTTC,CASSVGSRVNYGYTF,TRBJ1-2,NA,TRBV9,NA
TGTGCCAGCAGCCCCCCAACCGGTTCTGAAAAACTGTTTTTT,CASSPPTGSEKLFF,TRBJ1-4,NA,TRBV4-2,NA
TGTGCCAGCAGTTACGGTAGCAATCAGCCCCAGCATTTT,CASSYGSNQPQHF,TRBJ1-5,NA,TRBV6-6,once
TGTGCCAGCGCTAGAGGGGGAACCTACGAGCAGTACTTC,CASARGGTYEQYF,TRBJ2-7,NA,TRBV27,NA
TGTGCCAGTAAGACACCTTATAGCAATCAGCCCCAGCATTTT,CASKTPYSNQPQHF,TRBJ1-5,NA,TRBV19,few
TGCGCCAGCAGCGCTCGGACTAGCGGGAGGAGGAACACCGGGGAGCTGTTTTTT,CASSARTSGRRNTGELFF,TRBJ2-2,TRBD2,TRBV5-1,NA
TGTGCCAGCAGCTTAGGGACTAGCGGCTACGAGCAGTACTTC,CASSLGTSGYEQYF,TRBJ2-7,TRBD2,TRBV11-1,NA
TGTGCCAGCAGCAAACTGGGACAGGGCCCTGGTTACGAGCAGTACTTC,CASSKLGQGPGYEQYF,TRBJ2-7,NA,TRBV21-1,NA
TGTGCCAGCAGCGGGAGGACAGGGGGAATTAAAAAACTGTTTTTT,CASSGRTGGIKKLFF,TRBJ1-4,TRBD1,TRBV28,once
TGTGCCAGCAGGCCACAGGGGGCAACTAATGAAAAACTGTTTTTT,CASRPQGATNEKLFF,TRBJ1-4,TRBD1,TRBV28,once
TGTGCCAGCAGTTACGCCGGCGCAGGGAACACTGAAGCTTTCTTT,CASSYAGAGNTEAFF,TRBJ1-1,NA,TRBV6-6,NA
TGTGCCATCACTCGGGGAGTGACAGATACGCAGTATTTT,CAITRGVTDTQYF,TRBJ2-3,NA,TRBV10-3,NA
TGCGCCAGCAGCTTCGGTGGAGAGACCCAGTACTTC,CASSFGGETQYF,TRBJ2-5,NA,TRBV5-1,NA
TGTGCCAGCACCCGACAGAGCTCCGAGCAGTACTTC,CASTRQSSEQYF,TRBJ2-7,NA,TRBV2,NA
TGTGCCAGCAGCGTAGTACCCGACACTGAAGCTTTCTTT,CASSVVPDTEAFF,TRBJ1-1,NA,TRBV9,NA
TGTGCCAGCAGGCGAAACCGGGACTTCTGGGTGGATACGCAGTATTTT,CASRRNRDFWVDTQYF,TRBJ2-3,NA,TRBV2,NA
TGTGCCAGCAGTTACCCCAAGCAGTACTTC,CASSYPKQYF,TRBJ2-7,NA,TRBV6-5,NA
TGTGCCAGTAGTACGACCAGGGGGCGCTTGGTAGCGGGGACCCAGTACTTC,CASSTTRGRLVAGTQYF,TRBJ2-5,NA,TRBV19,NA
TGTGCCAGCAGTGACCGGGACAGGGTCACAGATACGCAGTATTTT,CASSDRDRVTDTQYF,TRBJ2-3,TRBD1,TRBV25-1,NA
TGCGCCAGCAGCTTCCGAGGGACATCCAACACTGAAGCTTTCTTT,CASSFRGTSNTEAFF,TRBJ1-1,NA,TRBV5-1,NA
TGTGCCAGCAGCCATAGCGGAGAAGAGACCCAGTACTTC,CASSHSGEETQYF,TRBJ2-5,NA,TRBV6-5,NA
TGTGCCAGCAGCTCTTTACGGACTAGCGGGAGGGTCAAGGCCGGGGAGCTGTTTTTT,CASSSLRTSGRVKAGELFF,TRBJ2-2,TRBD2,TRBV7-7,NA